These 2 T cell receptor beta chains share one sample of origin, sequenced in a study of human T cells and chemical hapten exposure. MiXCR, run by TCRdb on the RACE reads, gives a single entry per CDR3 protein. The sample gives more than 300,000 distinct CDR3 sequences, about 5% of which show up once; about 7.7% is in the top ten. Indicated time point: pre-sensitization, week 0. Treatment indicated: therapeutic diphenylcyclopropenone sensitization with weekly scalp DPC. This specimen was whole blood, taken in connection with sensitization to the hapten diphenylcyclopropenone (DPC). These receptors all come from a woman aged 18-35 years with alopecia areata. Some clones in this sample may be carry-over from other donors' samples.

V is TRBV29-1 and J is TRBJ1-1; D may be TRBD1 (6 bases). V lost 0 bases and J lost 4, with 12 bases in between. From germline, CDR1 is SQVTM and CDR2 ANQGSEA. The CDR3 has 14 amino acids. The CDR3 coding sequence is TGCAGCGTTGAAGAACGGGGGGCAGGCACTGAAGCTTTCTTT. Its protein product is CSVEERGAGTEAFF.

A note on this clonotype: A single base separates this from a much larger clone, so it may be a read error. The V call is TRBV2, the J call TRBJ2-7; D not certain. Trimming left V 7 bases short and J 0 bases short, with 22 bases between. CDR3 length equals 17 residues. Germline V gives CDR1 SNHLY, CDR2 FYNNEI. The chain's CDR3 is CASTLRAVAISSYEQYF. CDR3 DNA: TGTGCCAGCACATTAAGGGCAGTCGCTATCAGCTCCTACGAGCAGTACTTC.